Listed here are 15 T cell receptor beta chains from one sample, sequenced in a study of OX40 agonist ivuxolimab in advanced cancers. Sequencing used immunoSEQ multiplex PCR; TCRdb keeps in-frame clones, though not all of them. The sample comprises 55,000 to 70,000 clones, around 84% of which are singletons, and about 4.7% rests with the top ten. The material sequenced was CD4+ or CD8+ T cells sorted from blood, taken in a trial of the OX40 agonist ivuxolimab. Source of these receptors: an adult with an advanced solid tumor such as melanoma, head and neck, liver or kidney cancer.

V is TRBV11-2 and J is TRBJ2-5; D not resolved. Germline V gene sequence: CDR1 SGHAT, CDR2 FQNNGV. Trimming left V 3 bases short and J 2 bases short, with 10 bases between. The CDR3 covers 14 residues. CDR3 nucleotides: TGTGCCAGCAGCTTGTTTACGGGTCAAGAGACCCAGTACTTC. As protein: CASSLFTGQETQYF.

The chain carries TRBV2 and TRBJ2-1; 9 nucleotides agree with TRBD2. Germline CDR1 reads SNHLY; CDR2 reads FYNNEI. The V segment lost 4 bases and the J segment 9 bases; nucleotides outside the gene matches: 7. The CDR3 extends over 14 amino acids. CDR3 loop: CASSGGGRAGEQFF. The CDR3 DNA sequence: TGTGCCAGCAGTGGGGGCGGGAGGGCTGGTGAGCAGTTCTTC.

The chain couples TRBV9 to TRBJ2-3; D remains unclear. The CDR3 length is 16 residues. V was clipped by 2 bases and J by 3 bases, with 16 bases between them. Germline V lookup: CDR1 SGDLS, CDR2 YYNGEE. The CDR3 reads CASSVGQLGWTDTQYF. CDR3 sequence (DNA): TGTGCCAGCAGCGTGGGTCAGCTTGGTTGGACAGATACGCAGTATTTT.

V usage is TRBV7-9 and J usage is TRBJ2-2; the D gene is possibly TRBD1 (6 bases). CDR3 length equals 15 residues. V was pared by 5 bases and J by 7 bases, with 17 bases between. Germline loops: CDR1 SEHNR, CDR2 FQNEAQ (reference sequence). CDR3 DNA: TGTGCCAGCAGCCCTAGGTCAGGGGATATCGGGGAGCTGTTTTTT. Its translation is CASSPRSGDIGELFF.

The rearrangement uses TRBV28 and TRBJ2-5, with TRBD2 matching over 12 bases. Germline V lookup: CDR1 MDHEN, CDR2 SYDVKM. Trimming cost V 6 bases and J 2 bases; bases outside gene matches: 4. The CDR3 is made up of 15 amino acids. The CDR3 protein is CASRGTSGRQETQYF. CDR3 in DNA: TGTGCCAGCAGGGGGACTAGCGGGCGGCAAGAGACCCAGTACTTC.

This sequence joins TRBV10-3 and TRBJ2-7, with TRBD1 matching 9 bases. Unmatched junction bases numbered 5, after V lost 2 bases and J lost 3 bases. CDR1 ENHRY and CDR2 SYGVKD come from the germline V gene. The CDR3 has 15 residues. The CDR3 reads CAISEGTGPIYEQYF. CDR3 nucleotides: TGTGCCATCAGTGAGGGGACAGGGCCGATCTACGAGCAGTACTTC.

DNA for the CDR3: TGCGCCAGCAGCTTGCCCGGCGAAGGGGTGGATACGCAGTATTTT. Its protein product is CASSLPGEGVDTQYF. The chain recombines TRBV5-1 with TRBJ2-3; a possible D gene is TRBD1 (5 bases). Germline loops: CDR1 SGHRS, CDR2 YFSETQ. The CDR3 extends over 15 amino acids. Between the trimmed V and J ends, which lost 1 base and 6 bases, there was a span of 15 bases.

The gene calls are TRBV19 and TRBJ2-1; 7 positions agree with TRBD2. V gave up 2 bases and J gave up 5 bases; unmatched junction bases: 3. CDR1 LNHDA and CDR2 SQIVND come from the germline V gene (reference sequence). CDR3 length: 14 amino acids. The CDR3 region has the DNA TGTGCCAGTAGTATAAGTCTAGCGGACAATGAGCAGTTCTTC. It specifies CASSISLADNEQFF.

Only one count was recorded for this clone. CDR3 DNA sequence: TGTGCCAGCAGATCACTACAGGATAGCAATCAGCCCCAGCATTTT. It translates to CASRSLQDSNQPQHF. The chain is built from TRBV27 and TRBJ1-5; D may be TRBD1 (5 bases). This CDR3 comprises 15 residues. In germline, CDR1 is MNHEY, CDR2 SMNVEV (reference sequence). V shed 6 bases and J shed 0 bases, with 12 bases lying between them.

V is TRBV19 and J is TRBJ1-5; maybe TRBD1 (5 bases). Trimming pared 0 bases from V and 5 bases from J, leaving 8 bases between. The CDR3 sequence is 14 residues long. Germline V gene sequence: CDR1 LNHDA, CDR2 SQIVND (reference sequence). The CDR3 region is CASSIEGPHQPQHF. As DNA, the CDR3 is TGTGCCAGTAGTATAGAGGGGCCCCATCAGCCCCAGCATTTT.

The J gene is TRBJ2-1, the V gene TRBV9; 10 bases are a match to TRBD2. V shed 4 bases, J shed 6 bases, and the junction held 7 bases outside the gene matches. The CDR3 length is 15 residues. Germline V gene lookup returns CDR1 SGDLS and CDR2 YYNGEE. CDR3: CASSPSGSAGNEQFF. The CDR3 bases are TGTGCCAGCAGCCCTAGCGGGAGTGCCGGCAATGAGCAGTTCTTC. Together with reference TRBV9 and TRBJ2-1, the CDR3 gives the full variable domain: DSGVTQTPKHLITATGQRVTLRCSPRSGDLSVYWYQQSLDQGLQFLIQYYNGEERAKGNILERFSAQQFPDLHSELNLSSLELGDSALYFCASSPSGSAGNEQFFGPGTRLTVL.

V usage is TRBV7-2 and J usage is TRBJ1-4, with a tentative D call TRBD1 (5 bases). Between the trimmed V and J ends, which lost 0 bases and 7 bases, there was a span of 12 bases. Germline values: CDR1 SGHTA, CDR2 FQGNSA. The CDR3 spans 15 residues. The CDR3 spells CASSLAGGMSEKLFF. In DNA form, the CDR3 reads TGTGCCAGCAGCTTAGCCGGGGGGATGAGTGAAAAACTGTTTTTT.

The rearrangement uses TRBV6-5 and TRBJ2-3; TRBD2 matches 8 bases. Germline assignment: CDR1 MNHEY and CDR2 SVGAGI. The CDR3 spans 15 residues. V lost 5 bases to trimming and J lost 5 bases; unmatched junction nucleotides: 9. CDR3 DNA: TGTGCCAGCAGTCAACAAGCGGGAGAGGTAGATACGCAGTATTTT. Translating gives CASSQQAGEVDTQYF.

The CDR3: CASTYGGEQFF. The DNA of the CDR3 is TGTGCCAGCACCTACGGGGGTGAGCAGTTCTTC. This chain uses TRBV7-9 with TRBJ2-1, with a possible D match to TRBD2 (6 bases). The germline V gene has CDR1 SEHNR and CDR2 FQNEAQ (reference sequence). There are 11 residues in the CDR3. The V end lost 7 bases, the J end lost 9 bases, and 10 bases lay between the germline ends. Full variable domain (missing parts from reference TRBV7-9 and TRBJ2-1): DTGVSQNPRHKITKRGQNVTFRCDPISEHNRLYWYRQTLGQGPEFLTYFQNEAQLEKSRLLSDRFSAERPKGSFSTLEIQRTEQGDSAMYLCASTYGGEQFFGPGTRLTVL.

The CDR3 coding sequence is TGTGCCAGCAGCCAAGGTTGGAGGGACAACACAGATACGCAGTATTTT. Protein sequence: CASSQGWRDNTDTQYF. This chain uses TRBV14 with TRBJ2-3, with D possibly being TRBD1 or TRBD2 (6 bases each). The CDR3 consists of 16 residues. V lost 1 base and J 2 bases, leaving 13 bases between the germline ends. The germline CDR1 and CDR2 sequences are SGHDN and FVKESK. The whole variable domain, remainder taken from reference TRBV14 and TRBJ2-3, is EAGVTQFPSHSVIEKGQTVTLRCDPISGHDNLYWYRRVMGKEIKFLLHFVKESKQDESGMPNNRFLAERTGGTYSTLKVQPAELEDSGVYFCASSQGWRDNTDTQYFGPGTRLTVL.